Below, 6 T cell receptor beta chains from the same sample are listed, as sequenced in a study of human T cells and chemical hapten exposure. TCRdb itself ran the RACE reads through MiXCR, one entry per CDR3 protein. The data show some 120,000 distinct CDR3 sequences, 9.5% to 13% seen once. Time point indicated: patch test 1, 2 weeks after DPC sensitization. The treatment denotes: therapeutic diphenylcyclopropenone sensitization with weekly scalp DPC. This material consisted of whole blood, taken in connection with sensitization to the hapten diphenylcyclopropenone (DPC). The receptor source for this set is a woman aged 45-59 years with alopecia areata. Some clones in this sample may be carry-over from other donors' samples.

This clonotype has just a few counts. In DNA form, the CDR3 reads TGTGCCAGCAGCTTAGCTGGGACTAGCGGGAGGGGTGAGCAGTACTTC. Translated: CASSLAGTSGRGEQYF. This rearrangement joins TRBV7-6 to TRBJ2-7; 16 nucleotides agree with TRBD2. V gave up 0 bases and J gave up 7 bases; unmatched junction bases: 3. The CDR3 is 16 amino acids. The germline V gene has CDR1 SGHVS and CDR2 FNYEAQ.

Many counts were recorded for this clonotype. The chain links TRBV29-1 to TRBJ2-5; D possibly corresponds to TRBD2 (5 bases). V was clipped by 6 bases and J by 3 bases, with 17 bases between them. This CDR3 has 14 residues. Germline V gives CDR1 SQVTM, CDR2 ANQGSEA. The CDR3 loop is CSVGTTVGEETQYF. CDR3 nucleotides: TGCAGCGTGGGTACCACGGTGGGAGAAGAGACCCAGTACTTC.

The chain joins TRBV4-3 to TRBJ2-1; D is ambiguous. Looked up from germline, CDR1 is LGHNA and CDR2 is YSLEER. The V gene lost 2 bases and the J gene lost 5 bases, with 10 bases spanning the gap. CDR3 length: 14 amino acids. The CDR3 sequence: CASSQNGRHNEQFF. In DNA form, the CDR3 reads TGCGCCAGCAGCCAAAACGGACGGCACAATGAGCAGTTCTTC.

The rearrangement links TRBV5-4 to TRBJ1-1, with D uncertain. Germline V gives CDR1 SGHNT, CDR2 YYREEE (reference sequence). V dropped 0 bases and J dropped 1 base, with 4 bases sitting between them. CDR3 length: 13 amino acids. The DNA of the CDR3 is TGTGCCAGCAGCTTGGCGGCGAACACTGAAGCTTTCTTT. Amino acid sequence: CASSLAANTEAFF.

This clonotype was found a few times. The chain links TRBV7-6 to TRBJ1-1; weak D call: TRBD1 (5 bases). Germline V gene lookup returns CDR1 SGHVS and CDR2 FNYEAQ. Trimming shortened V by 0 bases and J by 2 bases, and 10 bases separated the two germline ends. The CDR3 loop spans 15 amino acids. CDR3 nucleotide sequence: TGTGCCAGCAGCTTAGCGGCAGGGCCAAACACTGAAGCTTTCTTT. This gives the protein CASSLAAGPNTEAFF. The full variable domain, rest sourced from reference TRBV7-6 and TRBJ1-1, is GAGVSQSPRYKVTKRGQDVALRCDPISGHVSLYWYRQALGQGPEFLTYFNYEAQQDKSGLPNDRFSAERPEGSISTLTIQRTEQRDSAMYRCASSLAAGPNTEAFFGQGTRLTVV.

This clonotype occurred many times. This chain links TRBV18 with TRBJ1-2; D unclear. The germline CDR1 and CDR2 sequences are KGHSH and LQKENI. Trimming removed 0 bases at V and 4 bases at J, with 18 bases between. The CDR3 covers 17 residues. CDR3 bases: TGTGCCAGCTCACCACCCGGCGCGAGCGGGAGCTCCTATGGCTACACCTTC. Translating gives CASSPPGASGSSYGYTF.